This T cell receptor (beta chain) was sequenced during a study of cytomegalovirus exposure and HLA in healthy donors. Overall study findings and caveats: An assumption of roughly uniform sequencing depth across donors underlay the presence/absence analyses.

The PCR was carried out with 60 Vbeta primers and 13 Jbeta primers. Only in-frame clones appear in the TCRdb table, and some are missing; sequencing was by immunoSEQ multiplex PCR. The sample records 150,000 to 200,000 clones, more than 70% being singletons. With regard to this clone: Its antigen is currently unknown.

This CDR3 is built from 13 residues. CDR1 is SGHTA and CDR2 is FQGNSA in the germline V gene. V shed 5 bases and J 5 bases; nucleotides not matched to a gene: 3. The TCR sequence derives from a man in his fifties or sixties in good health and CMV-seronegative. The sequenced sample was PBMCs. The chain employs TRBV7-2 and TRBJ2-4; TRBD1 matches 7 bases. The CDR3 sequence: CASSPGQENIQYF. In DNA form, the CDR3 reads TGTGCCAGCAGCCCCGGACAGGAAAACATTCAGTACTTC.